These 15 T cell receptor beta chains were sequenced from one sample in a study of T cell responses to AZD1222 COVID-19 vaccine. TCRdb's copy holds only in-frame clones and misses some; the assay was immunoSEQ multiplex PCR. The table has roughly 130,000 clones, around 91% seen once. Material: peripheral blood, obtained on day 0 of AZD1222 vaccination. These receptors were collected from an adult in good health.

The rearrangement joins TRBV10-2 to TRBJ2-6, with 8 bases fitting TRBD1. CDR1 is WSHSY and CDR2 is SAAADI in the germline V gene. After removal of 3 bases from V and 4 bases from J, the junction contained 5 bases not matched to a gene. The CDR3 totals 16 residues. This CDR3 is CASSDTGGSGANVLTF. CDR3 DNA: TGCGCCAGCAGTGATACAGGGGGGTCGGGGGCCAACGTCCTGACTTTC.

This rearrangement joins TRBV7-2 to TRBJ1-3; no firm D call. Trimming took 4 bases from V and 4 from J, leaving 8 bases between them. The V gene's germline CDR1 is SGHTA and CDR2 FQGNSA. This CDR3 spans 13 amino acids. The CDR3 region has the DNA TGTGCCAGCAGCTCGGTGAAGGGAAACACCATATATTTT. It specifies CASSSVKGNTIYF. The whole variable domain, filled in from reference TRBV7-2 and TRBJ1-3, reads GAGVSQSPSNKVTEKGKDVELRCDPISGHTALYWYRQSLGQGLEFLIYFQGNSAPDKSGLPSDRFSAERTGGSVSTLTIQRTQQEDSAVYLCASSSVKGNTIYFGEGSWLTVV.

The V gene is TRBV5-1, the J gene TRBJ2-3, with 7 bases aligning to TRBD2. Trimming at V came to 1 base and at J to 2 bases, leaving 7 bases not matched to a gene. Looked up from germline, CDR1 is SGHRS and CDR2 is YFSETQ. This CDR3 spans 16 amino acids. Here the CDR3 reads CASSLWASGFTDTQYF. The CDR3 DNA follows: TGCGCCAGCAGCTTGTGGGCTAGCGGATTCACAGATACGCAGTATTTT.

The V gene is TRBV7-9, the J gene TRBJ1-1, with D perhaps matching TRBD1 (6 bases). The CDR3 sequence is 16 residues long. Germline CDR1 and CDR2: SEHNR and FQNEAQ (reference sequence). V was cut by 2 bases and J by 0 bases, with 13 bases left in between. The CDR3 DNA reads as TGTGCCAGCAGCTTACCGGGGGCAGGCTTGAACACTGAAGCTTTCTTT. This encodes CASSLPGAGLNTEAFF.

The chain couples TRBV28 to TRBJ1-2; D remains unclear. The CDR3 is made up of 16 amino acids. From germline, CDR1 is MDHEN and CDR2 SYDVKM. V was cut by 6 bases and J by 7 bases, with 24 bases left in between. The chain's CDR3 is CASRVGHADSSVGYTF. DNA for the CDR3: TGTGCCAGCAGAGTGGGCCACGCCGATTCTTCCGTTGGCTACACCTTC.

This chain connects TRBV4-2 to TRBJ1-3; 8 bases agree with TRBD1. The CDR3 runs to 17 residues. The V segment lost 6 bases and the J segment 3 bases; nucleotides outside the gene matches: 13. From germline, CDR1 is LGHNA and CDR2 YNFKEQ. The CDR3 DNA reads as TGTGCCAGCAGTCGAGAGCAGGGGGCAATGGGTGGAAACACCATATATTTT. Protein: CASSREQGAMGGNTIYF.

V is TRBV19 and J is TRBJ1-2; D uncertain. The CDR3 is 13 residues long. Trimming removed 6 bases at V and 4 bases at J, with 12 bases between. The germline V gene encodes CDR1 LNHDA and CDR2 SQIVND (reference sequence). The CDR3: CASSTGRSYGYTF. In nucleotides, the CDR3 is TGTGCCAGTAGCACCGGCCGAAGCTATGGCTACACCTTC.

The rearrangement joins TRBV11-2 to TRBJ1-4; TRBD1 agrees at 10 bases. CDR3 size: 16 residues. Trimming removed 5 bases from V and 6 bases from J; junction bases left unmatched: 9. Germline values: CDR1 SGHAT, CDR2 FQNNGV. Written as DNA, the CDR3 is TGTGCCAGCAGCGCTAGAACCGGGACAGGGGATGAAAAACTGTTTTTT. It specifies CASSARTGTGDEKLFF.

The V gene is TRBV7-6, the J gene TRBJ2-1, with 8 nucleotides matching TRBD2. V shed 6 bases and J 5 bases; nucleotides not matched to a gene: 15. This CDR3 has 17 amino acids. Germline V gene data show CDR1 as SGHVS and CDR2 as FNYEAQ. This chain's CDR3 is CASRSLPGSGTHNEQFF. CDR3 DNA sequence: TGTGCCAGCAGATCCCTCCCTGGTAGCGGGACGCACAATGAGCAGTTCTTC.

The V and J genes are TRBV6-5 and TRBJ1-4; TRBD1 might be the D (6 bases). The ends were cut back, 8 bases at V and 13 bases at J, with 17 bases in the middle. This CDR3 is 12 amino acids long. Germline CDR1 MNHEY, CDR2 SVGAGI. The CDR3 is CASQDSSGALFF. The CDR3 DNA reads TGTGCCAGCCAGGACAGTTCGGGGGCACTGTTTTTT.

This chain joins TRBV14 and TRBJ1-1; TRBD1 matches at 9 bases. The CDR3 totals 16 residues. The germline CDR1 and CDR2 sequences are SGHDN and FVKESK. V shed 2 bases, J shed 1 base, and the junction held 5 bases outside the gene matches. The CDR3 spells CASSQRDRVWNTEAFF. The CDR3, as DNA: TGTGCCAGCAGCCAAAGGGACAGGGTGTGGAACACTGAAGCTTTCTTT.

The chain joins TRBV5-5 to TRBJ1-5; TRBD1 matches at 8 bases. The germline V gene encodes CDR1 SGHKS and CDR2 YYEKEE (reference sequence). The CDR3 covers 15 residues. Trimming at V came to 3 bases and at J to 3 bases, leaving 5 bases not matched to a gene. The CDR3, as DNA: TGTGCCAGCAGCTGGGACAGGAACAACAATCAGCCCCAGCATTTT. As protein: CASSWDRNNNQPQHF.

The rearrangement links TRBV27 to TRBJ1-6, with D unresolved. Looked up from germline, CDR1 is MNHEY and CDR2 is SMNVEV (reference sequence). V was trimmed by 2 bases and J by 8 bases, leaving 13 bases between them. This CDR3 spans 15 amino acids. The CDR3 loop is CASSLKATRDSPLHF. The CDR3, as DNA: TGTGCCAGCAGTTTAAAGGCGACTCGGGATTCACCCCTCCACTTT.

This chain uses TRBV6-2 or TRBV6-3 with TRBJ2-2; 7 bases align to TRBD1. Germline assignment: CDR1 MNHEY and CDR2 SVGEGT. The CDR3 loop spans 16 amino acids. V was pared by 6 bases and J by 0 bases, with 7 bases of the junction left unmatched. The CDR3 region has the DNA TGTGCCAGCAGCAAACGGGACAGTCCGAACACCGGGGAGCTGTTTTTT. Protein: CASSKRDSPNTGELFF.

The CDR3 loop reads CASSPELDANYGYTF. The CDR3 DNA reads TGTGCCAGCAGCCCCGAACTGGATGCTAACTATGGCTACACCTTC. The chain recombines TRBV3-1 (or the pseudogene TRBV3-2) with TRBJ1-2; D is undetermined. The CDR3 is made up of 15 amino acids. The germline V gene has CDR1 LGHDT and CDR2 YNNKEL (reference sequence). V was pared by 4 bases and J by 0 bases, with 12 bases between.